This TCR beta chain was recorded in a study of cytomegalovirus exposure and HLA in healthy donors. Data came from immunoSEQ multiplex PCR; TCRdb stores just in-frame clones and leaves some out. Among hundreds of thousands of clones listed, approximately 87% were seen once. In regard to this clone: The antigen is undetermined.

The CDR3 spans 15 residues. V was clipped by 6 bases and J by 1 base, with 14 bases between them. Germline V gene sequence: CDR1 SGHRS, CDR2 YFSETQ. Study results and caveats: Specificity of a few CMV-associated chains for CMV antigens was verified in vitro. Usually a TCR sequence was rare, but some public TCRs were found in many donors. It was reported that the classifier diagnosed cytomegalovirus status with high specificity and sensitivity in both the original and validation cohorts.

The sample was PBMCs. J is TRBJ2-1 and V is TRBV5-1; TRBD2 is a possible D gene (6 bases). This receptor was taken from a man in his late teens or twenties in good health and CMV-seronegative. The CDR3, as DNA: TGCGCCAGCACCTCGGGGGTAGGGTCCTACAATGAGCAGTTCTTC. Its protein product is CASTSGVGSYNEQFF.